The 13 T cell receptor beta chains below come from one sample, sequenced in a study of PD-1 blockade in mismatch repair-deficient tumors. Sequencing was performed with immunoSEQ multiplex PCR; in TCRdb, only in-frame clones are kept and a portion is missing. The repertoire holds 80,000 to 100,000 clones, over 70% seen once, with roughly 2.6% in the top ten. The specimen comprised peripheral blood, sampled 12 weeks after starting pembrolizumab. These receptors were obtained from an adult with mismatch repair-deficient cancer.

This chain uses TRBV30 with TRBJ2-5; D is possibly TRBD1 or TRBD2 (5 bases each). This CDR3 is built from 16 residues. Germline V gives CDR1 GTSNPN, CDR2 SVGIG (reference sequence). Trimming pared 5 bases from V and 0 bases from J, leaving 19 bases between. For the CDR3, the DNA is TGTGCCTGGGGGACGAGGCTTCCAGGGTACCAAGAGACCCAGTACTTC. Residues: CAWGTRLPGYQETQYF.

In its sample, this clone was seen once. The chain has TRBV4-2 and TRBJ2-3; 8 bases are shared with TRBD2. The CDR3 contains 16 residues. V gave up 4 bases and J gave up 5 bases; unmatched junction bases: 11. CDR1 and CDR2 from the germline V gene are LGHNA and YNFKEQ. The CDR3 loop is CASSLTPGRAVDTQYF. As DNA, the CDR3 is TGTGCCAGCAGCCTGACCCCCGGGAGGGCCGTAGATACGCAGTATTTT.

This clone was counted once. This chain links TRBV6-1 with TRBJ2-1; a possible D gene is TRBD2 (6 bases). CDR1 and CDR2 (germline): MNHNS, SASEGT. The CDR3 covers 15 residues. V gave up 6 bases and J gave up 4 bases, with 16 bases separating them. CDR3 protein: CASSLASAYYNEQFF. The DNA for the CDR3 is TGTGCCAGCAGCTTGGCTAGCGCATATTACAATGAGCAGTTCTTC.

This chain joins TRBV7-3 and TRBJ1-1; D might be TRBD1 (5 bases). This CDR3 region has 14 residues. The V end was cut by 5 bases, the J end by 4 bases, with 14 bases between. Germline CDR1 SGHTA, CDR2 FQGTGA. CDR3 region: CASSQQGLSTEAFF. DNA of the CDR3: TGTGCCAGCAGCCAGCAGGGTTTAAGCACTGAAGCTTTCTTT. The full variable domain, completed using reference TRBV7-3 and TRBJ1-1, is GAGVSQTPSNKVTEKGKYVELRCDPISGHTALYWYRQSLGQGPEFLIYFQGTGAADDSGLPNDRFFAVRPEGSVSTLKIQRTERGDSAVYLCASSQQGLSTEAFFGQGTRLTVV.

This clone appeared a single time. This rearrangement joins TRBV5-8 to TRBJ1-5, with D uncertain. V was cut by 6 bases and J by 4 bases, with 11 bases left in between. This CDR3 is built from 13 residues. CDR1 and CDR2 from the germline V gene are SGHTS and YDEGEE. The CDR3 here is CASTILGNQPQHF. For the CDR3, the DNA is TGTGCCAGCACGATCTTAGGTAATCAGCCCCAGCATTTT.

V and J are TRBV5-6 and TRBJ1-2; perhaps TRBD1 as D (6 bases). This CDR3 comprises 15 residues. CDR1 and CDR2 (germline): SGHDT, YYEEEE. V lost 0 bases and J lost 4, with 13 bases in between. The CDR3, as DNA: TGTGCCAGCAGCTTGGGGCCGCAGGGGACCTATGGCTACACCTTC. This translates into CASSLGPQGTYGYTF.

The chain's CDR3 is CASSFRDGAYEQYF. The CDR3 bases are TGTGCCAGCAGCTTCCGGGACGGTGCCTACGAGCAGTACTTC. The rearrangement links TRBV5-5 to TRBJ2-7, with D perhaps given as TRBD1 or TRBD2 (5 bases each). Germline V gene sequence: CDR1 SGHKS, CDR2 YYEKEE (reference sequence). The CDR3 is made up of 14 amino acids. V was clipped by 2 bases and J by 2 bases, with 11 bases between them.

This clone was recorded once. V usage is TRBV7-8 and J usage is TRBJ2-3, with TRBD2 identical over 8 bases. Germline V gene data show CDR1 as SGHVS and CDR2 as FQNEAQ. The CDR3 is 15 residues long. Trimming removed 4 bases from V and 4 bases from J; junction bases left unmatched: 7. The CDR3 protein is CASSSSGSSSDTQYF. The CDR3 coding sequence is TGTGCCAGCAGCTCCAGCGGGAGTTCGTCAGATACGCAGTATTTT.

The chain links TRBV27 to TRBJ2-7; perhaps TRBD2 as D (6 bases). The CDR3 contains 15 residues. Germline V lookup: CDR1 MNHEY, CDR2 SMNVEV (reference sequence). V lost 0 bases to trimming and J lost 5 bases, with 14 bases between them. The CDR3 here is CASSLSRRGVHEQYF. The DNA of the CDR3 is TGTGCCAGCAGTTTATCGAGGAGGGGTGTCCACGAGCAGTACTTC.

This chain uses TRBV29-1 with TRBJ1-1; 8 bases align to TRBD1. V lost 6 bases, J lost 5 bases, and 8 bases stayed unmatched. Looked up from germline, CDR1 is SQVTM and CDR2 is ANQGSEA. The CDR3 loop spans 13 amino acids. The CDR3 coding sequence is TGCAGCGTCATCGGACAGGGTATAACTGAAGCTTTCTTT. It translates to CSVIGQGITEAFF.

The chain recombines TRBV2 with TRBJ1-1, with 7 bases matching TRBD1. The CDR3 loop spans 13 amino acids. Germline loops: CDR1 SNHLY, CDR2 FYNNEI. V gave up 11 bases and J gave up 1 base; unmatched junction bases: 7. The CDR3 reads CAGMGQQNTEAFF. The CDR3 DNA reads as TGTGCCGGGATGGGACAGCAGAACACTGAAGCTTTCTTT.

This chain links TRBV10-3 with TRBJ2-3, with D perhaps TRBD1 or TRBD2 (5 bases each). The length of the CDR3 is 15 residues. Germline V gene sequence: CDR1 ENHRY, CDR2 SYGVKD. Trimming removed 6 bases at V and 0 bases at J, with 13 bases between. The CDR3 loop is CAIRTGTRSTDTQYF. For the CDR3, the DNA is TGTGCCATCAGAACCGGGACCCGAAGCACAGATACGCAGTATTTT.

V is TRBV11-3 and J is TRBJ2-7, with 7 bases matching TRBD1. J was trimmed by 3 bases and V by 5 bases; bases with no gene match: 7. The CDR3 runs to 14 residues. Germline V lookup: CDR1 SGHNT, CDR2 YENEEA. Here the CDR3 DNA reads TGTGCCAGCAGCCCAGAGACAGGGTTCTACGAGCAGTACTTC. It is translated as CASSPETGFYEQYF. Full variable domain (outside the CDR3, taken from reference TRBV11-3 and TRBJ2-7): EAGVVQSPRYKIIEKKQPVAFWCNPISGHNTLYWYLQNLGQGPELLIRYENEEAVDDSQLPKDRFSAERLKGVDSTLKIQPAELGDSAVYLCASSPETGFYEQYFGPGTRLTVT.